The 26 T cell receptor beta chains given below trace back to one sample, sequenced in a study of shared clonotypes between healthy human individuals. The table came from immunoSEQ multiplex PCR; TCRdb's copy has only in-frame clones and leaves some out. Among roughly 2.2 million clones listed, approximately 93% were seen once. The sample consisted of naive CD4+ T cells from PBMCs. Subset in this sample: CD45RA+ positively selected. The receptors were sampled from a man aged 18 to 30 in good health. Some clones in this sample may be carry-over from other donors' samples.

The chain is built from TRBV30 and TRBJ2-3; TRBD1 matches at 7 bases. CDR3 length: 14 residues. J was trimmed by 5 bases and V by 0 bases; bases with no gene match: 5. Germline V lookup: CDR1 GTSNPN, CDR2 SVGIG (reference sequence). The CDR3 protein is CAWSVKGAEDTQYF. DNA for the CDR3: TGTGCCTGGAGTGTAAAGGGGGCGGAAGATACGCAGTATTTT.

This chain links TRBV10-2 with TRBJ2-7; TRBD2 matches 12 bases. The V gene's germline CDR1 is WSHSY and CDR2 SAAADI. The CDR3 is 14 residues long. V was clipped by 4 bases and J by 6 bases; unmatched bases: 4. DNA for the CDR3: TGCGCCAGCAGTGCTAGCGGGAGGGCCCCCGAGCAGTACTTC. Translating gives CASSASGRAPEQYF.

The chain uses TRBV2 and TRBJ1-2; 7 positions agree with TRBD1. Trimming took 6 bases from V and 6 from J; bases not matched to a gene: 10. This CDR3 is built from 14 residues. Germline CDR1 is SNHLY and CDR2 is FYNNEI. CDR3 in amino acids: CASSAATGWDGYTF. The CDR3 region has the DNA TGTGCCAGCAGCGCAGCGACAGGGTGGGATGGCTACACCTTC.

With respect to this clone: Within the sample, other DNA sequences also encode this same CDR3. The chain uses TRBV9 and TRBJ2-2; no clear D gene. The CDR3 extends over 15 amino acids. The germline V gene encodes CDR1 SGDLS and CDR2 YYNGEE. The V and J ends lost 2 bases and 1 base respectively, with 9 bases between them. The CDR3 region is CASSVGTVNTGELFF. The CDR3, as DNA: TGTGCCAGCAGCGTGGGAACAGTGAACACCGGGGAGCTGTTTTTT.

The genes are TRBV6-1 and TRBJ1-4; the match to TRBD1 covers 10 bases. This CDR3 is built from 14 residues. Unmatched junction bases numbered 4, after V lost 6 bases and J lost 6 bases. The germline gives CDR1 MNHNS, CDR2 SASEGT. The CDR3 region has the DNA TGTGCCAGCAGGGGGACAGGGGATCATGAAAAACTGTTTTTT. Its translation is CASRGTGDHEKLFF.

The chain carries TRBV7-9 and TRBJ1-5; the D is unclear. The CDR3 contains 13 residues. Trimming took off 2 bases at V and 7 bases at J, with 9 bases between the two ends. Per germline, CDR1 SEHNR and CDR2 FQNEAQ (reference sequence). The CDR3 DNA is TGTGCCAGCAGCTTATTTATGGGACAGCCCCAGCATTTT. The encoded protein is CASSLFMGQPQHF.

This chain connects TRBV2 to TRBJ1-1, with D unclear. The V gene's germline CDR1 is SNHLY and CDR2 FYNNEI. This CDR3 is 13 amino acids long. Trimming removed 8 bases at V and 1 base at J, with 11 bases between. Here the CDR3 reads CASPIEQNTEAFF. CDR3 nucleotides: TGTGCCAGCCCCATTGAACAGAACACTGAAGCTTTCTTT.

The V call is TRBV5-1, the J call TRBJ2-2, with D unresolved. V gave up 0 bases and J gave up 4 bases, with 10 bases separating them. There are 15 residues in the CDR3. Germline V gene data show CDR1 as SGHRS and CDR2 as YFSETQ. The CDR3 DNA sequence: TGCGCCAGCAGCTTGGGCCGGCACACCACCGGGGAGCTGTTTTTT. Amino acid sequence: CASSLGRHTTGELFF.

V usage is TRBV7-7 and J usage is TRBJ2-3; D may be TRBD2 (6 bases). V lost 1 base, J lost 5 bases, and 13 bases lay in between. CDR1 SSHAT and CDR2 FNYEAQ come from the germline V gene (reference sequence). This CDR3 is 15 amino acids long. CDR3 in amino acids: CASSLGPAGRDTQYF. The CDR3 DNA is TGTGCCAGCAGCTTAGGGCCAGCGGGTAGAGATACGCAGTATTTT.

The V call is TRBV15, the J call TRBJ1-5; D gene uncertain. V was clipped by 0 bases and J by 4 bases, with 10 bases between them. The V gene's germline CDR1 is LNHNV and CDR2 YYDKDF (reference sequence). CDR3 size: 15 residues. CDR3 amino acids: CATSREIGLNQPQHF. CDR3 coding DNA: TGTGCCACCAGCAGAGAGATTGGGCTGAATCAGCCCCAGCATTTT. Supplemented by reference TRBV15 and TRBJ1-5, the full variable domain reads DAMVIQNPRYQVTQFGKPVTLSCSQTLNHNVMYWYQQKSSQAPKLLFHYYDKDFNNEADTPDNFQSRRPNTSFCFLDIRSPGLGDTAMYLCATSREIGLNQPQHFGDGTRLSIL.

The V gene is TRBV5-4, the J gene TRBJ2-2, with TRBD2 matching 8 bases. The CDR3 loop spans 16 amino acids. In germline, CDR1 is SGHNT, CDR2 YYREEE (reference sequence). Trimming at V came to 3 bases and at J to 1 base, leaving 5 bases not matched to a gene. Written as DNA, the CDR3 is TGTGCCAGCAGCTGGGCGGGAGGTGGGAACACCGGGGAGCTGTTTTTT. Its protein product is CASSWAGGGNTGELFF. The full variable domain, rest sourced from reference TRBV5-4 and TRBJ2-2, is ETGVTQSPTHLIKTRGQQVTLRCSSQSGHNTVSWYQQALGQGPQFIFQYYREEENGRGNFPPRFSGLQFPNYSSELNVNALELDDSALYLCASSWAGGGNTGELFFGEGSRLTVL.

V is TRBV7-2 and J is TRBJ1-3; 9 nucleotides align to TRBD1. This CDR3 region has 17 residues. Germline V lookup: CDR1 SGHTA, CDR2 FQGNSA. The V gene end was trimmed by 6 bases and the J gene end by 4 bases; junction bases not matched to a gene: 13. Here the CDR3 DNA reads TGTGCCAGCAGGACAGGGGCCGGGACAGGGTTAGGAAACACCATATATTTT. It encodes CASRTGAGTGLGNTIYF.

The CDR3 loop reads CASSPRVPGPGFLNYGYTF. CDR3 coding DNA: TGTGCCAGCTCACCACGAGTACCAGGGCCGGGTTTTCTGAACTATGGCTACACCTTC. The rearrangement uses TRBV18 and TRBJ1-2; D possibly corresponds to TRBD1 (5 bases). CDR1 is KGHSH and CDR2 is LQKENI in the germline V gene. This CDR3 contains 19 residues. Trimming removed 1 base from V and 2 bases from J, with 23 bases in between.

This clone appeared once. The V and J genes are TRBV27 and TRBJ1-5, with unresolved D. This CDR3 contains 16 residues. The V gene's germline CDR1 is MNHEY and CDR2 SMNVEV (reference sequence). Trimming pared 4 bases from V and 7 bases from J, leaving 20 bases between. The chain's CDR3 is CASSSYRTAPGQPQHF. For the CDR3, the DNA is TGTGCCAGCAGTTCTTACCGGACGGCACCGGGACAGCCCCAGCATTTT.

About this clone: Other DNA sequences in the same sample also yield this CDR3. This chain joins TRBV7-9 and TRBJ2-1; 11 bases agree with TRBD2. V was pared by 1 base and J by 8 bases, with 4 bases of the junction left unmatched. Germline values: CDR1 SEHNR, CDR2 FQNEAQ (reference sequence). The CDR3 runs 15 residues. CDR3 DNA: TGTGCCAGCAGCTTAGGCCTAGCGGGAGGTGATGAGCAGTTCTTC. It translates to CASSLGLAGGDEQFF.

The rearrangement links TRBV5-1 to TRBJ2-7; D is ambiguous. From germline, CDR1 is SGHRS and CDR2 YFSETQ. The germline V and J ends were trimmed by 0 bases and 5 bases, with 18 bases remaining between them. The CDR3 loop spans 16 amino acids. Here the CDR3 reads CASSLAGGPLYHEQYF. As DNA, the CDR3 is TGCGCCAGCAGCTTGGCCGGCGGCCCTCTCTACCACGAGCAGTACTTC.

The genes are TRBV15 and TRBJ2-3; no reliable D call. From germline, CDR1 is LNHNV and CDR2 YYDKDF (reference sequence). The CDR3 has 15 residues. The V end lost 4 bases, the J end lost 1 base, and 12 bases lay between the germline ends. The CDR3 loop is CATSIPLAGTDTQYF. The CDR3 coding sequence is TGTGCCACCAGCATTCCCCTGGCGGGCACAGATACGCAGTATTTT.

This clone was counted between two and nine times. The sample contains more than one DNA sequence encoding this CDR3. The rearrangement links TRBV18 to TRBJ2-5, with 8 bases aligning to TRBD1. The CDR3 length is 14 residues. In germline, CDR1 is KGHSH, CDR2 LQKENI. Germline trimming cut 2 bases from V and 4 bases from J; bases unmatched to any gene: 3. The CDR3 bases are TGTGCCAGCTCACCAGGACAGGGTGGAGAGACCCAGTACTTC. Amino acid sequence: CASSPGQGGETQYF.

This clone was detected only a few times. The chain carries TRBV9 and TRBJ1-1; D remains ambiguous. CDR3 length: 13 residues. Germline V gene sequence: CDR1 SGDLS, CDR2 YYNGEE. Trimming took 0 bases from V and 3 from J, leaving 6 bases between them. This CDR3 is CASSVVAHTEAFF. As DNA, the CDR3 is TGTGCCAGCAGCGTAGTAGCCCACACTGAAGCTTTCTTT.

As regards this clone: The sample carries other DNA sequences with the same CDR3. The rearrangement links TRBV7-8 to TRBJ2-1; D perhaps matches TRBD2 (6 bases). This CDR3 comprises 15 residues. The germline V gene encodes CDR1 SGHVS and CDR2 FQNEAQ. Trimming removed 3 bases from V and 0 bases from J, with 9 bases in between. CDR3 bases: TGTGCCAGCAGCTTGGACGGGAGCTCCTACAATGAGCAGTTCTTC. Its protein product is CASSLDGSSYNEQFF.

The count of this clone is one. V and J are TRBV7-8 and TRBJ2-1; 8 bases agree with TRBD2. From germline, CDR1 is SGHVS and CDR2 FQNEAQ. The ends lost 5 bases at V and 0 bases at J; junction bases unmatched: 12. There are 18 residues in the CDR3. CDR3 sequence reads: CASSLTSDAWRSYNEQFF. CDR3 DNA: TGTGCCAGCAGCCTGACTAGCGATGCTTGGCGCTCCTACAATGAGCAGTTCTTC.

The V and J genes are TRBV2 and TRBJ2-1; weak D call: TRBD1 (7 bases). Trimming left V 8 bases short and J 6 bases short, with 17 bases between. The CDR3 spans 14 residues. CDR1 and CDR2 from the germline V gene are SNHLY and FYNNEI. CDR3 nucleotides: TGTGCCAGCGCGAACGGAGGGGGCACCAATGAGCAGTTCTTC. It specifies CASANGGGTNEQFF.

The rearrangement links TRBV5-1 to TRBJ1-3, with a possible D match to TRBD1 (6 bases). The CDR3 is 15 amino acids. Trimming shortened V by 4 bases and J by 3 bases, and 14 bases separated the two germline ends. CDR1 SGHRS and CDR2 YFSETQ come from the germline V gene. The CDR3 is CASSGTGKGGNTIYF. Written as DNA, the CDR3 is TGCGCCAGCAGCGGTACAGGGAAGGGTGGAAACACCATATATTTT.

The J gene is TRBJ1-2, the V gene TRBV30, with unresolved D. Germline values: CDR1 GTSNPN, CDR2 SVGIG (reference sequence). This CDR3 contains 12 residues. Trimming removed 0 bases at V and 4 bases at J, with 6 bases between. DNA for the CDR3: TGTGCCTGGAGTGTAGTCAGCTATGGCTACACCTTC. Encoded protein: CAWSVVSYGYTF.

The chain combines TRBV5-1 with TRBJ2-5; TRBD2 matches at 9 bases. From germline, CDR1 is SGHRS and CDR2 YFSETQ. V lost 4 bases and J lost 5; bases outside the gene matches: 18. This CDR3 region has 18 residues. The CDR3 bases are TGCGCCAGCAGCCCACTCGGGATTAGCGGGAGTTTAGGGGAGACCCAGTACTTC. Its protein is CASSPLGISGSLGETQYF.

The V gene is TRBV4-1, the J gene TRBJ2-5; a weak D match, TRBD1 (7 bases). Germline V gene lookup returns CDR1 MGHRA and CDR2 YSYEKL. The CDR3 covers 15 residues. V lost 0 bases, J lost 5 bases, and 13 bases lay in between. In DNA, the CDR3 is TGCGCCAGCAGCCAAGAGGGGGCGGGACAGGAGACCCAGTACTTC. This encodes CASSQEGAGQETQYF.